The source of this T cell receptor (beta chain) is a study of OX40 agonist ivuxolimab in advanced cancers. Assay: immunoSEQ multiplex PCR; the TCRdb copy retains only in-frame clones and omits some. The sample contains roughly 75,000 clones, roughly 92% of which appear only once. The material sequenced was CD4+ or CD8+ T cells sorted from blood, taken in a trial of the OX40 agonist ivuxolimab. The TCR was taken from an adult with an advanced solid tumor such as melanoma, head and neck, liver or kidney cancer.

CDR3 loop: CASSLGGRGNTIYF. The DNA of the CDR3 is TGTGCCAGCAGCCTTGGAGGACGTGGAAACACCATATATTTT. The chain recombines TRBV13 with TRBJ1-3, with unresolved D. Germline CDR1 reads PRHDT; CDR2 reads FYEKMQ (reference sequence). The CDR3 is 14 amino acids. V lost 5 bases, J lost 3 bases, and 11 bases lay in between. Based on the CDR3 plus reference TRBV13 and TRBJ1-3, the full variable domain is AAGVIQSPRHLIKEKRETATLKCYPIPRHDTVYWYQQGPGQDPQFLISFYEKMQSDKGSIPDRFSAQQFSDYHSELNMSSLELGDSALYFCASSLGGRGNTIYFGEGSWLTVV.